This TCR beta chain was captured by sequencing in a study of cytomegalovirus exposure and HLA in healthy donors. Comments on this clone: Its antigen is still unknown.

In the PCR, 60 Vbeta and 13 Jbeta primers were used. Data came from immunoSEQ multiplex PCR; TCRdb stores just in-frame clones and leaves some out. This table holds 100,000 to 150,000 clones, about 8.5% found once. V gave up 6 bases and J gave up 12 bases, with 12 bases separating them. The CDR3 contains 12 residues. Looked up from germline, CDR1 is MNHEY and CDR2 is SVGAGI. The study, taken as a whole, reports: Among donors in an Asian-associated ancestry cluster, a later analysis reportedly found fewer N-insertions than the roughly 650-donor mean.

V gene TRBV6-5 combines with J gene TRBJ1-6; maybe TRBD1 (6 bases). The sequencing input was PBMCs. This clonotype was obtained from a man aged 40-49 years in good health and CMV-seronegative. CDR3 amino acids: CASSHRARPLHF. CDR3 sequence (DNA): TGTGCCAGCAGCCACAGGGCGAGACCCCTCCACTTT.